These 5 T cell receptor beta chains were sequenced from one sample in a study of vaccination effects on CD4 cells after COVID-19. Sequencing was preceded by expansion of antigen-specific CD4+ T cells with viral peptide pools in the ViraFEST assay. On roughly day 10 of culture, CD4+ T cells were separated out. Two-dose vaccination with either BNT162b2 or mRNA-1273 was given to the participants. Antigens for these TCRs are unknown. TCRdb keeps only in-frame clones here, not all; method: immunoSEQ multiplex PCR. Found here are fewer than 20,000 clones, about 75% of them singletons; the top ten hold over 15%. Sequenced here: CD4+ T cells from PBMCs cultured with HCoV-NL63 spike peptides, sampled after COVID-19 vaccination. The origin of the receptors is a human donor who received a COVID-19 vaccine.

V is TRBV19 and J is TRBJ2-1, with a possible D match to TRBD2 (5 bases). Trimming took 3 bases from V and 5 from J, leaving 5 bases between them. The CDR3 extends over 12 amino acids. Germline V gene sequence: CDR1 LNHDA, CDR2 SQIVND (reference sequence). The CDR3 spells CASSMRDNEQFF. The CDR3 DNA is TGTGCCAGTAGTATGCGGGACAATGAGCAGTTCTTC.

The CDR3 region is CATWDPSKVYGYTF. The CDR3 nucleotides read TGTGCCACATGGGACCCCTCTAAGGTCTATGGCTACACCTTC. The V call is TRBV19, the J call TRBJ1-2, with D possibly being TRBD1 (5 bases). The CDR3 sequence is 14 residues long. The germline CDR1 and CDR2 sequences are LNHDA and SQIVND (reference sequence). V was shortened by 10 bases and J by 4 bases, with 19 bases between the two germline ends.

The V gene is TRBV5-1, the J gene TRBJ1-1; 7 positions match TRBD1. Trimming cost V 4 bases and J 0 bases; bases outside gene matches: 6. Germline CDR1 is SGHRS and CDR2 is YFSETQ. The CDR3 loop spans 15 amino acids. In DNA form, the CDR3 reads TGCGCCAGCAGCGGAAGGGGGCGTTTGAACACTGAAGCTTTCTTT. It codes for CASSGRGRLNTEAFF.

The chain uses TRBV14 and TRBJ1-5, with D possibly matching TRBD1 (5 bases). Looked up from germline, CDR1 is SGHDN and CDR2 is FVKESK. The CDR3 runs to 13 residues. V lost 1 base to trimming and J lost 4 bases, with 5 bases between them. The CDR3 sequence: CASSQGGNQPQHF. The CDR3 DNA reads TGTGCCAGCAGCCAAGGGGGGAATCAGCCCCAGCATTTT.

CDR3 amino acids: CASSLDIVTTDTQYF. CDR3 nucleotide sequence: TGTGCCAGCAGCTTAGATATTGTCACCACAGATACGCAGTATTTT. This sequence joins TRBV11-2 and TRBJ2-3; no clear D gene. CDR3 size: 15 residues. V was clipped by 0 bases and J by 2 bases, with 9 bases between them. The germline gives CDR1 SGHAT, CDR2 FQNNGV. Full variable domain (missing parts from reference TRBV11-2 and TRBJ2-3): EAGVAQSPRYKIIEKRQSVAFWCNPISGHATLYWYQQILGQGPKLLIQFQNNGVVDDSQLPKDRFSAERLKGVDSTLKIQPAKLEDSAVYLCASSLDIVTTDTQYFGPGTRLTVL.